This T cell receptor (beta chain) appears in the sequencing data of a study of T cells in Graves' hyperthyroidism and ophthalmopathy. Amplification of TCR beta CDR3 regions used RNA as the template. Primed by the HTBI set, a first-round RT-PCR was run on the TCR CDR3. Using its own MiXCR run on the multiplex PCR reads, TCRdb lists one record per CDR3 protein. The sample yields 500,000 or so distinct CDR3 sequences, 17% seen once. This clonotype was counted at least ten times. The target antigen is unknown. V lost 5 bases, J lost 12 bases, and 16 bases lay in between. The CDR3 has 12 residues. Study-wide findings and caveats: The model's output predicted ophthalmopathy at a median of roughly 6.9 months prior to onset. Most thyroid clonotypes expanded above 0.001 were also detected in blood.

Patients having uncontrolled infection, another autoimmune disease, pregnancy or lactation were not included. The receptor was isolated from a woman aged 18-29 years with Graves' ophthalmopathy. The V call is TRBV12-3 or TRBV12-4, the J call TRBJ1-1; unclear D gene. Sequencing was performed on blood. The CDR3 region has the DNA TGTGCCAGCAGTAGCGGGCTGCCGGTTCCTTTCTTT. It is translated as CASSSGLPVPFF.